Presented here are 21 T cell receptor beta chains from one specimen sequenced in a study of cytomegalovirus exposure and HLA in healthy donors. The PCR contained 60 Vbeta and 13 Jbeta primers. The assay was immunoSEQ multiplex PCR, and TCRdb's table has in-frame clones only and misses some. The sample includes 150,000 to 200,000 clones, around three quarters of them seen just once. The material sequenced was PBMCs. Receptors originate from a woman aged 45-59 years in good health and CMV-seronegative.

The chain joins TRBV5-8 to TRBJ2-1; 9 bases fit TRBD1. The CDR3 loop spans 16 amino acids. The V and J ends lost 4 bases and 6 bases, in that order; junction bases with no gene match: 11. Per germline, CDR1 SGHTS and CDR2 YDEGEE. The CDR3 loop is CASSLGWDRDTNEQFF. For the CDR3, the DNA is TGTGCCAGCAGCCTTGGGTGGGACAGGGATACCAATGAGCAGTTCTTC.

The V gene is TRBV2, the J gene TRBJ2-7, with 9 bases lining up with TRBD2. V gave up 0 bases and J gave up 4 bases; unmatched junction bases: 7. CDR3 length equals 16 residues. Germline assignment: CDR1 SNHLY and CDR2 FYNNEI. The CDR3 sequence is CASSEAGSGGLYEQYF. CDR3 bases: TGTGCCAGCAGTGAAGCGGGTAGCGGGGGTTTATACGAGCAGTACTTC.

This chain connects TRBV7-8 to TRBJ2-2, with no clear D. Germline CDR1 SGHVS, CDR2 FQNEAQ. The V end was cut by 8 bases, the J end by 5 bases, with 6 bases between. The CDR3 contains 11 residues. The CDR3 DNA sequence: TGTGCCAGCTCGTATACCGGGGAGCTGTTTTTT. Translated: CASSYTGELFF.

CDR3 in DNA: TGCGCCAGCAGCCAAGGGGGAGCGGCTAGCACAGATACGCAGTATTTT. Encoded protein: CASSQGGAASTDTQYF. The J gene is TRBJ2-3, the V gene TRBV4-3; maybe TRBD2 (5 bases). V was shortened by 1 base and J by 0 bases, with 11 bases between the two germline ends. CDR3 length: 16 amino acids. CDR1 LGHNA and CDR2 YSLEER come from the germline V gene.

The gene calls are TRBV4-3 and TRBJ2-7; TRBD1 aligns across 7 bases. Germline loops: CDR1 LGHNA, CDR2 YSLEER. V shed 4 bases, J shed 4 bases, and the junction held 4 bases outside the gene matches. The CDR3 has 13 residues. The DNA for the CDR3 is TGCGCCAGCAGCCGTGAACAGGGGTACGAGCAGTACTTC. As protein: CASSREQGYEQYF.

This chain links TRBV19 with TRBJ2-3; 15 bases align to TRBD2. The V gene's germline CDR1 is LNHDA and CDR2 SQIVND (reference sequence). The V and J ends lost 5 bases and 4 bases, in that order; junction bases with no gene match: 10. This CDR3 is 18 amino acids long. The DNA of the CDR3 is TGTGCCAGTAGTTCGCGGGGGGGACTAGCGGGAGGTTCAGATACGCAGTATTTT. This encodes CASSSRGGLAGGSDTQYF.

The V and J genes are TRBV18 and TRBJ2-3, with D hard to call. CDR3 length: 14 amino acids. Trimming took off 6 bases at V and 1 base at J, with 11 bases between the two ends. Germline V gene data show CDR1 as KGHSH and CDR2 as LQKENI. The CDR3 DNA is TGTGCCAGCTCTGCGAACCGCGGCACAGATACGCAGTATTTT. Protein: CASSANRGTDTQYF.

This clone was detected a few times. The chain combines TRBV11-2 with TRBJ2-2, with D possibly TRBD2 on 5 matching bases. The germline CDR1 and CDR2 sequences are SGHAT and FQNNGV. CDR3 length equals 14 residues. Trimming left V 4 bases short and J 7 bases short, with 13 bases between. The CDR3 here is CASSWRHGIGELFF. For the CDR3, the DNA is TGTGCCAGCAGCTGGAGGCATGGCATCGGGGAGCTGTTTTTT.

The chain employs TRBV7-2 and TRBJ2-7, with D tentatively TRBD1 (5 bases). From germline, CDR1 is SGHTA and CDR2 FQGNSA. Between the trimmed V and J ends, which lost 5 bases and 6 bases, there was a span of 11 bases. This CDR3 contains 12 residues. The CDR3 region is CASSIRQREQYF. The CDR3 DNA sequence: TGTGCCAGCAGCATAAGACAGCGCGAGCAGTACTTC.

J is TRBJ2-2 and V is TRBV30; D is unresolved. Trimming left V 0 bases short and J 8 bases short, with 4 bases between. Per the germline V gene, CDR1 is GTSNPN and CDR2 is SVGIG (reference sequence). CDR3 length: 11 amino acids. For the CDR3, the DNA is TGTGCCTGGAGTGTATCGGGGGAGCTGTTTTTT. As protein: CAWSVSGELFF.

J is TRBJ1-2 and V is TRBV27, with D perhaps TRBD1 (5 bases). Per germline, CDR1 MNHEY and CDR2 SMNVEV (reference sequence). The V gene lost 5 bases and the J gene lost 6 bases, with 13 bases spanning the gap. This CDR3 is built from 13 residues. The CDR3 sequence: CASSPRAGDGYTF. CDR3 bases: TGTGCCAGCAGTCCCCGAGCGGGGGATGGCTACACCTTC.

The V and J genes are TRBV28 and TRBJ1-2; D is unclear. V shed 1 base and J shed 4 bases, with 7 bases lying between them. The CDR3 has 13 residues. The germline gives CDR1 MDHEN, CDR2 SYDVKM. The CDR3 DNA follows: TGTGCCAGCAGTTTATCGGGGAGCTATGGCTACACCTTC. Its protein product is CASSLSGSYGYTF.

CDR3 in DNA: TGCGCCAGCAGCCAAGATGGGGCTAGCACAGATACGCAGTATTTT. Its protein is CASSQDGASTDTQYF. The chain carries TRBV4-3 and TRBJ2-3; perhaps TRBD1 as D (5 bases). The CDR3 runs 15 residues. V lost 0 bases to trimming and J lost 0 bases, with 7 bases between them. Germline-derived CDR1 and CDR2 are LGHNA and YSLEER.

The CDR3 sequence is CASSLNTGDTYEQYF. DNA for the CDR3: TGTGCCAGCAGCTTAAACACAGGGGATACCTACGAGCAGTACTTC. The V and J genes are TRBV7-8 and TRBJ2-7; 7 nucleotides match TRBD1. V shed 2 bases, J shed 2 bases, and the junction held 6 bases outside the gene matches. Germline CDR1 and CDR2: SGHVS and FQNEAQ. This CDR3 has 15 residues.

The chain is built from TRBV7-2 and TRBJ2-5, with D maybe TRBD2 (6 bases). This CDR3 is built from 18 residues. V was trimmed by 5 bases and J by 1 base, leaving 23 bases between them. Germline CDR1 is SGHTA and CDR2 is FQGNSA. The chain's CDR3 is CASSRVLSGTPPQETQYF. CDR3 DNA: TGTGCCAGCAGCCGAGTCCTTAGCGGAACCCCGCCCCAAGAGACCCAGTACTTC.

The chain couples TRBV4-1 to TRBJ2-5; TRBD2 matches at 7 bases. In germline, CDR1 is MGHRA, CDR2 YSYEKL. CDR3 size: 15 residues. V was clipped by 1 base and J by 5 bases; unmatched bases: 7. CDR3 bases: TGCGCCAGCAGCCAAGTTTTTGCGGGGGTGGAGACCCAGTACTTC. The encoded protein is CASSQVFAGVETQYF.

V and J are TRBV18 and TRBJ1-4; 7 bases align to TRBD1. V lost 5 bases and J lost 5; bases outside the gene matches: 11. From germline, CDR1 is KGHSH and CDR2 LQKENI. The CDR3 is 16 amino acids. The CDR3 sequence: CASSRGTGQMNEKLFF. The CDR3 DNA is TGTGCCAGCTCAAGGGGAACGGGACAGATGAATGAAAAACTGTTTTTT.

The chain joins TRBV5-1 to TRBJ2-5, with 9 bases fitting TRBD2. With the DNA end fitting TRBJ2-7 better, the J assignment may be wrong. This CDR3 has 14 residues. Germline assignment: CDR1 SGHRS and CDR2 YFSETQ. Written as DNA, the CDR3 is TGCGCCAGCAGCTTGTTAGCGGGGGACTACGAGCAGTACTTC. Its protein is CASSLLAGDYEQYF.

The V call is TRBV10-3, the J call TRBJ1-2, with unresolved D. Germline CDR1 and CDR2: ENHRY and SYGVKD. The CDR3 has 12 amino acids. CDR3 residues: CATSGGLGGYTF. CDR3 nucleotide sequence: TGTGCGACCAGCGGTGGCTTAGGAGGCTACACCTTC.

DNA for the CDR3: TGCGCCAGCAGCTTGCCGCTAGCGGGAGCGAATGAGCAGTTCTTC. It specifies CASSLPLAGANEQFF. The gene calls are TRBV5-1 and TRBJ2-1; 10 bases fit TRBD2. The CDR3 runs 15 residues. J gave up 7 bases and V 1 base, and 5 bases lay outside the gene matches. Germline CDR1 SGHRS, CDR2 YFSETQ.

The rearrangement uses TRBV30 and TRBJ1-5, with 11 positions matching TRBD1. This CDR3 comprises 15 residues. With V trimmed by 5 bases and J by 2 bases, 5 bases remained unmatched. The germline V gene has CDR1 GTSNPN and CDR2 SVGIG (reference sequence). CDR3 region: CAWGDRGKGNQPQHF. In DNA, the CDR3 is TGTGCCTGGGGGGACAGGGGGAAGGGCAATCAGCCCCAGCATTTT.